The next 11 T cell receptor beta chains were all read from a single sample in a study of Ad26.COV2.S vaccination and SARS-CoV-2 variants. Treatment in this sample: over 15 received Ad26.COV2.S at low or high dose, single or two shots; about 5 received placebo; per-sample allocation not given. All samples were drawn on day 63, counting from the first vaccine or placebo injection. Sequencing used immunoSEQ multiplex PCR; TCRdb keeps in-frame clones, though not all of them. Among a few hundred thousand clones listed, 87% were seen once. This sample comprised peripheral blood, obtained in a trial of Ad26.COV2.S vaccine versus placebo. The receptors stem from a person aged 18 to 59 who received the Ad26.COV2.S COVID-19 vaccine or a placebo.

The sample holds one count of this clone. The chain's CDR3 is CASSLGLAGRNTGELFF. The CDR3 DNA reads as TGCGCCAGCAGCTTGGGACTAGCGGGGAGGAACACCGGGGAGCTGTTTTTT. The gene calls are TRBV5-1 and TRBJ2-2; the match to TRBD2 covers 11 bases. The CDR3 is made up of 17 amino acids. Trimming took 0 bases from V and 1 from J; bases not matched to a gene: 2. Germline V CDR1 and CDR2: SGHRS, YFSETQ.

The chain is built from TRBV6-2 or TRBV6-3 and TRBJ2-7; TRBD1 matches at 7 bases. With V trimmed by 1 base and J by 3 bases, 3 bases remained unmatched. This CDR3 is 14 amino acids long. CDR1 and CDR2 from the germline V gene are MNHEY and SVGEGT. The CDR3 region has the DNA TGTGCCAGCAGTTACTTGGGACAGCACTACGAGCAGTACTTC. This translates into CASSYLGQHYEQYF.

The chain joins TRBV10-3 to TRBJ1-1; tentative D call: TRBD1 (5 bases). V lost 3 bases to trimming and J lost 3 bases, with 14 bases between them. In germline, CDR1 is ENHRY, CDR2 SYGVKD. The CDR3 is made up of 15 amino acids. The DNA of the CDR3 is TGTGCCATCAGTGACGGTCACAAAGGGGACACTGAAGCTTTCTTT. Translating it yields CAISDGHKGDTEAFF.

The genes are TRBV21-1 and TRBJ1-4; the D call of TRBD1 is as the table states it, not checked on the DNA. TRBV21-1 constitutes a pseudogene. This CDR3 is built from 16 residues. The CDR3 DNA sequence: TGTGCCAGCAGCCCCCGGGACAGGGGATCTGGTGAAAAACTGTTTTTT. This encodes CASSPRDRGSGEKLFF.

The DNA for the CDR3 is TGTGCCAGCAGGAATAGGAGCTCTGGGGCCAACGTCCTGACTTTC. Protein product: CASRNRSSGANVLTF. This chain connects TRBV6-5 to TRBJ2-6; unclear D gene. Per germline, CDR1 MNHEY and CDR2 SVGAGI. CDR3 length: 15 residues. Trimming left V 6 bases short and J 0 bases short, with 9 bases between.

The chain uses TRBV10-3 and TRBJ2-3; 7 bases are shared with TRBD1. The trim removed 7 bases at V and 0 bases at J, leaving 10 bases unmatched. This CDR3 is 16 amino acids long. Germline CDR1 and CDR2: ENHRY and SYGVKD. The CDR3 nucleotides are TGTGCCATCACCGGGACAGCCAATCTCAGCACAGATACGCAGTATTTT. Amino acids: CAITGTANLSTDTQYF.

This chain uses TRBV19 with TRBJ2-1, with 11 bases fitting TRBD2. The CDR3 is 17 residues long. After removal of 4 bases from V and 10 bases from J, the junction contained 15 bases not matched to a gene. In germline, CDR1 is LNHDA, CDR2 SQIVND (reference sequence). CDR3 sequence reads: CASSTGLRLAGREEQFF. In DNA, the CDR3 is TGTGCCAGTAGTACTGGGCTGCGACTAGCGGGGAGGGAGGAGCAGTTCTTC.

This clone appeared once. The gene calls are TRBV7-3 and TRBJ2-7, with 9 bases matching TRBD2. Germline-derived CDR1 and CDR2 are SGHTA and FQGTGA. The CDR3 runs to 15 residues. J was trimmed by 1 base and V by 4 bases; bases with no gene match: 5. CDR3 residues: CASSSLAGPSYEQYF. In DNA, the CDR3 is TGTGCCAGCAGCTCTCTAGCGGGGCCTTCCTACGAGCAGTACTTC.

This sequence joins TRBV7-9 and TRBJ2-7; D call uncertain. The germline CDR1 and CDR2 sequences are SEHNR and FQNEAQ (reference sequence). Trimming left V 5 bases short and J 2 bases short, with 7 bases between. This CDR3 region has 12 residues. The CDR3 bases are TGTGCCAGCAGCCCGGAAACCTACGAGCAGTACTTC. Translating gives CASSPETYEQYF.

This chain connects TRBV30 to TRBJ2-2; D possibly uses TRBD1 or TRBD2 (5 bases each). V was cut by 0 bases and J by 7 bases, with 12 bases left in between. CDR1 and CDR2 (germline): GTSNPN, SVGIG (reference sequence). The CDR3 length is 14 residues. In DNA, the CDR3 is TGTGCCTGGAGTGTATCAGGGAGCTTCGGGGAGCTGTTTTTT. It encodes CAWSVSGSFGELFF.

V usage is TRBV29-1 and J usage is TRBJ2-5, with 10 bases that match TRBD2. Germline CDR1 reads SQVTM; CDR2 reads ANQGSEA. The CDR3 runs to 13 residues. Trimming took 6 bases from V and 6 from J; bases not matched to a gene: 7. The CDR3 DNA is TGCAGCGTAGATTCTAGCGGGGGAAAGACCCAGTACTTC. This sequence encodes CSVDSSGGKTQYF.